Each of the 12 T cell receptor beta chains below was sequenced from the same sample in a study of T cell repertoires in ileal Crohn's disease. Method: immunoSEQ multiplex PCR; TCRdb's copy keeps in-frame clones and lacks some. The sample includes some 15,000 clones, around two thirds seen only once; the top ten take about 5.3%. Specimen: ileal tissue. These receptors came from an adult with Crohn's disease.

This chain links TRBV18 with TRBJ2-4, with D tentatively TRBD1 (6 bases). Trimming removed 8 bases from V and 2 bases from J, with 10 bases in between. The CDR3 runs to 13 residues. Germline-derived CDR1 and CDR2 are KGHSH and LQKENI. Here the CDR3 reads CASAQGTKNIQYF. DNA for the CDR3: TGTGCCAGCGCCCAGGGGACCAAAAACATTCAGTACTTC. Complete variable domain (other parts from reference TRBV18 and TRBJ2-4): NAGVMQNPRHLVRRRGQEARLRCSPMKGHSHVYWYRQLPEEGLKFMVYLQKENIIDESGMPKERFSAEFPKEGPSILRIQQVVRGDSAAYFCASAQGTKNIQYFGAGTRLSVL.

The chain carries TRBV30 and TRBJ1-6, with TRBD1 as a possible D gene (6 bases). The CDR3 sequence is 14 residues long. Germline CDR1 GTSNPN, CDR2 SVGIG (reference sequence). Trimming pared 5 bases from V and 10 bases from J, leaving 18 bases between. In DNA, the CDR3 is TGTGCCTGGCCACACAGGGCCCAAAAATCACCCCTCCACTTT. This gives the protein CAWPHRAQKSPLHF.

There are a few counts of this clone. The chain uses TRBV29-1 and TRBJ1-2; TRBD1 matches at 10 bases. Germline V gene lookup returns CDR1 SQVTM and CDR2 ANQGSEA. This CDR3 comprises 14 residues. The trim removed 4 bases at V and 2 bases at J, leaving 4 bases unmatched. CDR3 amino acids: CSVVGQGYNYGYTF. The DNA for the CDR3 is TGCAGCGTTGTGGGACAGGGGTACAACTATGGCTACACCTTC.

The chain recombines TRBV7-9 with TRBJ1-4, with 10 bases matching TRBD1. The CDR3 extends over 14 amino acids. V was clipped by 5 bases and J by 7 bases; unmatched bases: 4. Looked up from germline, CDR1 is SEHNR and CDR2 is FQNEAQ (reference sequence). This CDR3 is CASSPGTGVEKLFF. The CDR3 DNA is TGTGCCAGCAGCCCCGGGACAGGGGTTGAAAAACTGTTTTTT.

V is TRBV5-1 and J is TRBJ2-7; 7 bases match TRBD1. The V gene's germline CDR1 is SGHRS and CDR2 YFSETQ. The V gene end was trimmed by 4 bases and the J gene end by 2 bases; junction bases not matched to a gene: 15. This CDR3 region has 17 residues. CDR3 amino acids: CASSLNPTGMGTYEQYF. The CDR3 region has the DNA TGCGCCAGCAGCCTAAACCCGACAGGGATGGGAACCTACGAGCAGTACTTC.

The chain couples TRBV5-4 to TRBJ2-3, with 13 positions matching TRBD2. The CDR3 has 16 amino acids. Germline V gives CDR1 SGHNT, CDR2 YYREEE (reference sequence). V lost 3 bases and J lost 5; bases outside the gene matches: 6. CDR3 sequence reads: CASSSPGLAGLDTQYF. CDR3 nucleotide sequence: TGTGCCAGCAGCTCACCGGGACTAGCGGGATTAGATACGCAGTATTTT. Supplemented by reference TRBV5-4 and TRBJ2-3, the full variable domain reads ETGVTQSPTHLIKTRGQQVTLRCSSQSGHNTVSWYQQALGQGPQFIFQYYREEENGRGNFPPRFSGLQFPNYSSELNVNALELDDSALYLCASSSPGLAGLDTQYFGPGTRLTVL.

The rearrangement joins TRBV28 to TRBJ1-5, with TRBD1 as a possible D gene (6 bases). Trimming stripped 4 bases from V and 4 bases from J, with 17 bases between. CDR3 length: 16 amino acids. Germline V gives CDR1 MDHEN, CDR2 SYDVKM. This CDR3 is CASSSPIPQGNQPQHF. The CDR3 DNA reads TGTGCCAGCAGTTCCCCGATCCCACAGGGAAATCAGCCCCAGCATTTT.

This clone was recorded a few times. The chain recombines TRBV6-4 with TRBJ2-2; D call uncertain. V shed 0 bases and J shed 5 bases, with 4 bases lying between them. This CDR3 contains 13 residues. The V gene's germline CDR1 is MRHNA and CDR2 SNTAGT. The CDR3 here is CASSDSSTGELFF. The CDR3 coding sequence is TGTGCCAGCAGTGACTCGTCTACCGGGGAGCTGTTTTTT.

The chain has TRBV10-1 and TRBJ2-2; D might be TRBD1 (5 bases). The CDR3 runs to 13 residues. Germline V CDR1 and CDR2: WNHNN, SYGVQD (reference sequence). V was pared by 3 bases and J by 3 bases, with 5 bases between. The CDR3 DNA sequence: TGCGCCAGCAGTGACAGGGACACCGGGGAGCTGTTTTTT. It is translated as CASSDRDTGELFF.

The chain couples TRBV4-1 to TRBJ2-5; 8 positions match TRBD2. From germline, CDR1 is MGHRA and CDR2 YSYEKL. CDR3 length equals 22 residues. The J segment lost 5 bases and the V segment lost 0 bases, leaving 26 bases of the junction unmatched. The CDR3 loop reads CASSQDPRGVGNSGGPRETQYF. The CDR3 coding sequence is TGCGCCAGCAGCCAAGATCCCCGGGGGGTGGGTAATTCGGGGGGGCCGCGGGAGACCCAGTACTTC.

The CDR3 sequence is CASSGGQGAFSGELFF. The CDR3 DNA follows: TGTGCCAGCAGCGGGGGACAGGGGGCGTTTTCCGGGGAGCTGTTTTTT. The V gene is TRBV7-8, the J gene TRBJ2-2; 12 bases map to TRBD1. From germline, CDR1 is SGHVS and CDR2 FQNEAQ. This CDR3 is 16 amino acids long. The ends lost 5 bases at V and 6 bases at J; junction bases unmatched: 7.

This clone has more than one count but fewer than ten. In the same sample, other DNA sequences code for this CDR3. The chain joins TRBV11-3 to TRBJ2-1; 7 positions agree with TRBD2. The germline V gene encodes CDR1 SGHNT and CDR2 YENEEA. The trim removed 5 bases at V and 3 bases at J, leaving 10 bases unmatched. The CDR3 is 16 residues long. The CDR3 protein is CASSERGGWDYNEQFF. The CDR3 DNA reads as TGTGCCAGCAGCGAACGGGGAGGGTGGGACTACAATGAGCAGTTCTTC.